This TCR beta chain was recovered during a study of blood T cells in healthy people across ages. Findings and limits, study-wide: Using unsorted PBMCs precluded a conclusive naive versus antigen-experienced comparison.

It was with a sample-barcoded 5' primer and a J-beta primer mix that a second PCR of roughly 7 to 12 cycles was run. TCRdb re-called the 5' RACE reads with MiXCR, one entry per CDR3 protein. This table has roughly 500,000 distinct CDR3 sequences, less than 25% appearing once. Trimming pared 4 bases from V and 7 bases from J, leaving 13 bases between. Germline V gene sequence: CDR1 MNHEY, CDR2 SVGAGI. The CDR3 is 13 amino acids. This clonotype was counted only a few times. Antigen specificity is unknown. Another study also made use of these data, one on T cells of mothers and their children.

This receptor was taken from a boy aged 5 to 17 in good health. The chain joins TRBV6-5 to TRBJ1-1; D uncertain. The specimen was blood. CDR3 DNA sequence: TGTGCCAGCAGTTCGAACTTGGCCATTGAAGCTTTCTTT. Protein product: CASSSNLAIEAFF.